Listed below are T cell receptor beta chains from one sample, sequenced in a study of blood T cell repertoires in COVID-19. The data were produced by immunoSEQ multiplex PCR, yet TCRdb's version contains in-frame clones alone and is incomplete. This table has 290,000 or so clones, roughly 80% appearing once. The sequenced sample consisted of PBMCs or T cells enriched from blood (not recorded which). Receptors originate from a middle-aged man who had been exposed to COVID-19. Each CDR3 is given with its conserved first and last residue. The D gene is left open where the match is weak. Only part of the rows carry a size: once, few, many, or a class if the clone is expanded.

V,J,D,size,CDR3,DNA
TRBV28,TRBJ2-2,NA,NA,CASSSGSKTGELFF,TGTGCCAGCAGTTCCGGGAGTAAGACCGGGGAGCTGTTTTTT
TRBV7-6,TRBJ2-7,NA,NA,CASSRGLPYEQYF,TGTGCCAGCAGCAGAGGACTCCCCTACGAGCAGTACTTC
TRBV13,TRBJ2-7,TRBD2,NA,CASSHGLAGDPHEQYF,TGTGCCAGCAGCCATGGACTAGCGGGAGATCCTCACGAGCAGTACTTC
TRBV5-4,TRBJ1-2,TRBD1,few,CASSYQTGAHRNYGYTF,TGTGCCAGCAGCTATCAGACAGGGGCACATAGAAACTATGGCTACACCTTC
TRBV3-1/TRBV3-2,TRBJ2-2,TRBD2,NA,CASSAGLAGGPAGELFF,TGTGCCAGCAGCGCAGGACTAGCGGGAGGGCCAGCCGGGGAGCTGTTTTTT
TRBV5-6,TRBJ2-7,TRBD2,NA,CASSSLAGGRGNKKYF,TGTGCCAGCAGCTCACTAGCGGGAGGGCGAGGAAATAAAAAATACTTC
TRBV30,TRBJ2-5,NA,NA,CAWSVFGTTGRETQYF,TGTGCCTGGAGTGTATTCGGCACCACGGGAAGGGAGACCCAGTACTTC
TRBV5-1,TRBJ2-2,NA,NA,CASGATTGPTGELFF,TGCGCCAGCGGGGCAACGACAGGTCCCACCGGGGAGCTGTTTTTT
TRBV27,TRBJ1-2,TRBD1,once,CASSLTGSGLDGYTF,TGTGCCAGCAGTCTGACAGGGTCTGGCCTCGATGGCTACACCTTC
TRBV18,TRBJ2-1,TRBD2,NA,CASSSNPSGGIHNEQFF,TGTGCCAGCTCATCGAACCCTAGCGGGGGCATACACAATGAGCAGTTCTTC
TRBV14,TRBJ1-4,TRBD1,once,CASSQDHPGFRGQPTNEKLFF,TGTGCCAGCAGCCAAGATCATCCAGGGTTCCGGGGACAGCCAACTAATGAAAAACTGTTTTTT